The 30 T cell receptor beta chains given below trace back to one sample, sequenced in a study of T cells in Graves' hyperthyroidism and ophthalmopathy. Amplification yielded TCR beta CDR3 regions, with RNA transcripts as the source. First-round RT-PCR of the TCR CDR3 relied on the HTBI primer set. Each CDR3 protein gets one entry after TCRdb re-called the multiplex PCR reads with MiXCR. The sample lists 500,000 to 600,000 distinct CDR3 sequences; around 45% were seen once. The specimen sequenced was peripheral blood or thyroid tissue (not recorded which). The receptors stem from an adult woman with Graves' disease, either hyperthyroidism or ophthalmopathy (not recorded which).

The CDR3 nucleotides are TGTGCCAGCAGCTTAGTGGGCTTTAGCTCCTACGAGCAGTACTTC. Encoded protein: CASSLVGFSSYEQYF. V gene TRBV7-2 combines with J gene TRBJ2-7; D gene uncertain. Trimming cost V 1 base and J 0 bases, with 10 bases left between them. CDR3 length equals 15 residues. Germline V gene sequence: CDR1 SGHTA, CDR2 FQGNSA. Full variable domain (rest looked up from reference TRBV7-2 and TRBJ2-7): GAGVSQSPSNKVTEKGKDVELRCDPISGHTALYWYRQSLGQGLEFLIYFQGNSAPDKSGLPSDRFSAERTGGSVSTLTIQRTQQEDSAVYLCASSLVGFSSYEQYFGPGTRLTVT.

In its sample, this clonotype was seen many times. The genes are TRBV9 and TRBJ2-2; tentatively, D is TRBD1 (5 bases). Germline CDR1 SGDLS, CDR2 YYNGEE. Between the trimmed V and J ends, which lost 6 bases and 0 bases, there was a span of 9 bases. The CDR3 sequence is 14 residues long. The CDR3, as DNA: TGTGCCAGCAAGGACAAACCGAACACCGGGGAGCTGTTTTTT. Translation: CASKDKPNTGELFF.

As regards this clonotype: One end of the junction is discordant with germline, which a read error may explain. The V and J genes are TRBV7-9 and TRBJ2-7; the D is unclear. The CDR3 contains 10 residues. Germline CDR1 is SEHNR and CDR2 is FQNEAQ (reference sequence). CDR3 loop: CASSLARLSF. As DNA, the CDR3 is TGTGCCAGCAGCTTAGCGCGGCTGAGCTTC.

A note on this clonotype: A much bigger clone sits one base away, suggesting this may be a read error. The genes are TRBV25-1 and TRBJ1-4; D is ambiguous. The CDR3 has 14 amino acids. V was shortened by 6 bases and J by 10 bases, with 18 bases between the two germline ends. Per germline, CDR1 MGHDK and CDR2 SYGVNS. The CDR3 bases are TGTGCCAGCAGCCGAGGAGGGTTAGAAGGAAAACTGTTTTTT. This encodes CASSRGGLEGKLFF. Full variable domain (missing parts from reference TRBV25-1 and TRBJ1-4): EADIYQTPRYLVIGTGKKITLECSQTMGHDKMYWYQQDPGMELHLIHYSYGVNSTEKGDLSSESTVSRIRTEHFPLTLESARPSHTSQYLCASSRGGLEGKLFFGSGTQLSVL.

This clonotype was seen many times. The chain employs TRBV9 and TRBJ2-7; either TRBD1 or TRBD2 may supply D (6 bases each). Germline V gene lookup returns CDR1 SGDLS and CDR2 YYNGEE. V lost 7 bases, J lost 1 base, and 18 bases lay in between. This CDR3 comprises 15 residues. The CDR3, as DNA: TGTGCCAGCGGAGGAGGGGGTCGGGGATCCTACGAGCAGTACTTC. This gives the protein CASGGGGRGSYEQYF.

This clonotype was counted at least ten times. The chain uses TRBV30 and TRBJ1-1; D is unresolved. Germline CDR1 and CDR2: GTSNPN and SVGIG (reference sequence). V lost 0 bases and J 8 bases, leaving 16 bases between the germline ends. The CDR3 covers 14 residues. CDR3 amino acids: CAWSVGPGLSEAFF. DNA for the CDR3: TGTGCCTGGAGTGTGGGCCCAGGCCTAAGCGAAGCTTTCTTT.

The rearrangement uses TRBV7-9 and TRBJ2-5; tentative D call: TRBD1 (5 bases). Looked up from germline, CDR1 is SEHNR and CDR2 is FQNEAQ (reference sequence). Deletions cut 5 bases from V and 9 bases from J, with 22 bases between. The CDR3 is 15 amino acids. CDR3 coding DNA: TGTGCCAGCAGCGGCCAGGGTATCGACAATCAGCCCCAGTACTTC. Amino acids: CASSGQGIDNQPQYF.

The rearrangement joins TRBV15 to TRBJ1-2; TRBD1 agrees at 7 bases. The CDR3 is 13 residues long. CDR1 and CDR2 (germline): LNHNV, YYDKDF (reference sequence). The J segment lost 8 bases and the V segment lost 2 bases, leaving 5 bases of the junction unmatched. CDR3 DNA: TGTGCCACCAGCAGACGACAGGGTCGCGGCTACACCTTC. This translates into CATSRRQGRGYTF.

V and J are TRBV29-1 and TRBJ2-5; 10 nucleotides agree with TRBD1. The J segment lost 4 bases and the V segment lost 7 bases, leaving 6 bases of the junction unmatched. The germline gives CDR1 SQVTM, CDR2 ANQGSEA. The CDR3 loop spans 13 amino acids. The CDR3 is CSAGGQGLETQYF. The CDR3 region has the DNA TGCAGCGCCGGGGGACAGGGGTTAGAGACCCAGTACTTC.

V usage is TRBV29-1 and J usage is TRBJ2-7, with 13 bases that match TRBD2. V shed 7 bases and J 3 bases; nucleotides not matched to a gene: 3. Germline CDR1 and CDR2: SQVTM and ANQGSEA. The length of the CDR3 is 13 residues. Here the CDR3 reads CSAGTSGNYEQYF. As DNA, the CDR3 is TGCAGCGCCGGGACTAGCGGGAACTACGAGCAGTACTTC.

V usage is TRBV2 and J usage is TRBJ2-1, with D perhaps matching TRBD1 or TRBD2 (6 bases each). V was pared by 6 bases and J by 9 bases, with 18 bases between. Germline V CDR1 and CDR2: SNHLY, FYNNEI. CDR3 size: 14 residues. In DNA form, the CDR3 reads TGTGCCAGCAGAGGAGGGGGGATCAACACTGAGCAGTTCTTC. Translated, it gives CASRGGGINTEQFF.

This clonotype was picked up a small number of times. The chain links TRBV15 to TRBJ1-1, with 10 bases matching TRBD1. After removal of 3 bases from V and 10 bases from J, the junction contained 8 bases not matched to a gene. The CDR3 runs to 14 residues. Germline assignment: CDR1 LNHNV and CDR2 YYDKDF (reference sequence). In DNA form, the CDR3 reads TGTGCCACCAGCAGCCTGCGACAGGGGGCGCGAGCTTTCTTT. It encodes CATSSLRQGARAFF.

This clonotype was counted only a few times. The chain is built from TRBV18 and TRBJ1-1, with D possibly matching TRBD1 (6 bases). The CDR3 is 14 amino acids. V was shortened by 6 bases and J by 5 bases, with 16 bases between the two germline ends. The germline CDR1 and CDR2 sequences are KGHSH and LQKENI. This CDR3 is CASSAGGPGTEAFF. Here the CDR3 DNA reads TGTGCCAGCTCCGCGGGGGGGCCAGGAACTGAAGCTTTCTTT.

This clonotype was seen at least ten times. The gene calls are TRBV3-1 and TRBJ1-5, with 7 bases identical to TRBD1. This CDR3 has 12 residues. Unmatched junction bases numbered 6, after V lost 1 base and J lost 15 bases. The germline V gene has CDR1 LGHDT and CDR2 YNNKEL (reference sequence). CDR3 nucleotide sequence: TGTGCCAGCAGCCAAGGGGGGACAGACTTGCATTTT. Its protein product is CASSQGGTDLHF.

The genes are TRBV12-3 or TRBV12-4 and TRBJ2-6, with D perhaps being TRBD1 or TRBD2 (5 bases each). Trimming removed 10 bases at V and 0 bases at J, with 16 bases between. This CDR3 region has 16 residues. The CDR3 reads CAINSLGTSGANVLTF. CDR3 nucleotide sequence: TGTGCCATCAATAGTCTCGGGACCTCTGGGGCCAACGTCCTGACTTTC.

V gene TRBV10-3 combines with J gene TRBJ2-7, with 8 bases identical to TRBD1. V trimming: 6 bases; J trimming: 0 bases; junction bases outside the gene matches: 7. The CDR3 sequence is 15 residues long. The germline V gene encodes CDR1 ENHRY and CDR2 SYGVKD. CDR3 sequence: CAISPGQGYSYEQYF. The CDR3 DNA is TGTGCCATCAGCCCCGGACAGGGCTACTCCTACGAGCAGTACTTC.

This clonotype was counted many times. V is TRBV6-1 and J is TRBJ2-7; D is undetermined. The CDR3 has 14 amino acids. In germline, CDR1 is MNHNS, CDR2 SASEGT. The V gene lost 2 bases and the J gene lost 3 bases, with 11 bases spanning the gap. The CDR3, as DNA: TGTGCCAGCAGTGAATCGGGCGGATACTACGAGCAGTACTTC. It specifies CASSESGGYYEQYF.

The table lists this clonotype with many counts. J is TRBJ1-1 and V is TRBV11-1; D might be TRBD1 (5 bases). CDR1 SGHAT and CDR2 FQDESV come from the germline V gene (reference sequence). The CDR3 length is 14 residues. Trimming took off 6 bases at V and 6 bases at J, with 17 bases between the two ends. The CDR3, as DNA: TGTGCCAGCAGACGAGAAGGGGCGGGGGCTGAAGCTTTCTTT. This encodes CASRREGAGAEAFF.

This clonotype was recorded only once. This chain links TRBV7-9 with TRBJ2-7; perhaps TRBD2 as D (6 bases). V was pared by 6 bases and J by 5 bases, with 17 bases between. This CDR3 is 14 amino acids long. Germline values: CDR1 SEHNR, CDR2 FQNEAQ (reference sequence). CDR3 sequence: CASSSGSGLNEQYF. The CDR3 region has the DNA TGTGCCAGCAGTTCTGGCAGCGGGTTGAACGAGCAGTACTTC. Based on the CDR3 plus reference TRBV7-9 and TRBJ2-7, the full variable domain is DTGVSQNPRHKITKRGQNVTFRCDPISEHNRLYWYRQTLGQGPEFLTYFQNEAQLEKSRLLSDRFSAERPKGSFSTLEIQRTEQGDSAMYLCASSSGSGLNEQYFGPGTRLTVT.

V is TRBV20-1 and J is TRBJ2-5; tentative D call: TRBD1 (6 bases). The CDR3 extends over 11 amino acids. The germline gives CDR1 DFQATT, CDR2 SNEGSKA (reference sequence). The CDR3 here is CSQNRVETQYF. CDR3 DNA: TGCAGCCAAAACAGGGTAGAGACCCAGTACTTC.

This clonotype was found many times. This sequence joins TRBV5-8 and TRBJ1-4, with D hard to call. V dropped 4 bases and J dropped 7 bases, with 11 bases sitting between them. CDR1 SGHTS and CDR2 YDEGEE come from the germline V gene. This CDR3 is 13 amino acids long. CDR3 coding DNA: TGTGCCAGCAGCCAAGACGCGGGTGAAAAACTGTTTTTT. Its protein is CASSQDAGEKLFF.

The CDR3 DNA reads TGTGCCACCAGCAGCGCGGGACTGAACCAAGAGACCCAGTACTTC. It is translated as CATSSAGLNQETQYF. J is TRBJ2-5 and V is TRBV15; weak D call: TRBD2 (6 bases). CDR3 size: 15 residues. Germline CDR1 LNHNV, CDR2 YYDKDF (reference sequence). V lost 3 bases, J lost 0 bases, and 11 bases lay in between.

This clonotype has ten or more counts. The rearrangement uses TRBV5-5 and TRBJ2-5; D is unresolved. Germline V CDR1 and CDR2: SGHKS, YYEKEE (reference sequence). Trimming left V 4 bases short and J 4 bases short, with 11 bases between. This CDR3 region has 13 residues. The CDR3 here is CASSNGAAETQYF. DNA of the CDR3: TGTGCCAGCAGCAACGGTGCCGCAGAGACCCAGTACTTC.

V gene TRBV20-1 combines with J gene TRBJ1-5; 9 bases agree with TRBD1. Germline CDR1 is DFQATT and CDR2 is SNEGSKA (reference sequence). The CDR3 contains 14 residues. The junction had 4 bases not matched to a gene; V was cut back by 4 bases and J by 3 bases. The CDR3: CSATRQGDNQPQHF. CDR3 bases: TGCAGTGCTACCCGACAGGGGGACAATCAGCCCCAGCATTTT.

The J gene is TRBJ1-2, the V gene TRBV5-1, with D possibly TRBD1 on 5 matching bases. The V and J ends lost 4 bases and 8 bases respectively, with 12 bases between them. The germline gives CDR1 SGHRS, CDR2 YFSETQ. CDR3 length equals 12 residues. The CDR3 DNA reads TGCGCCAGCAGCCAGGGAAGTTCAGGCTACACCTTC. Translation gives CASSQGSSGYTF.

This clonotype was observed a few times. The conserved phenylalanine or tryptophan is not found at the CDR3 terminus, so this likely reflects a read error. The DNA is omitted, as the CDR3 cannot be located on it reliably, and the CDR3 follows TCRdb's listing. This chain uses TRBV20-1 with TRBJ2-6. The CDR3 is made up of 9 amino acids, end residues included. Germline loops: CDR1 DFQATT, CDR2 SNEGSKA (reference sequence). CDR3 sequence reads: CSARDSGTS.

The chain couples TRBV28 to TRBJ1-4; D not certain. This CDR3 comprises 15 residues. The ends were cut back, 2 bases at V and 0 bases at J, with 7 bases in the middle. Germline CDR1 is MDHEN and CDR2 is SYDVKM. The CDR3 sequence: CASSLRSATNEKLFF. For the CDR3, the DNA is TGTGCCAGCAGTTTAAGGTCTGCAACTAATGAAAAACTGTTTTTT.

V and J are TRBV12-3 or TRBV12-4 and TRBJ2-2; D is ambiguous. The CDR3 totals 13 residues. The V and J ends lost 11 bases and 2 bases respectively, with 12 bases between them. The CDR3 sequence is CAGGGSNTGELFF. CDR3 nucleotides: TGTGCCGGCGGCGGAAGCAACACCGGGGAGCTGTTTTTT.

Here the CDR3 reads CASRTGAIPGNTIYF. CDR3 nucleotides: TGCGCCAGCAGAACAGGGGCCATCCCTGGAAACACCATATATTTT. The chain links TRBV10-2 to TRBJ1-3, with TRBD1 identical over 7 bases. V lost 6 bases to trimming and J lost 2 bases; unmatched junction nucleotides: 7. Germline values: CDR1 WSHSY, CDR2 SAAADI. The CDR3 is made up of 15 amino acids.

This clonotype was counted at least ten times. J is TRBJ2-7 and V is TRBV19, with D possibly being TRBD2 (5 bases). Germline values: CDR1 LNHDA, CDR2 SQIVND (reference sequence). The CDR3 spans 14 residues. V was trimmed by 4 bases and J by 3 bases, leaving 13 bases between them. CDR3 nucleotide sequence: TGTGCCAGTAGTACGTTGGAGGCCCTCTACGAGCAGTACTTC. Its translation: CASSTLEALYEQYF.